The T cell receptor beta chain under discussion was sequenced for a study of regulatory T cells in long-lasting Graves disease. Study as a whole: New Graves' disease cases had less than 3 months of antithyroid drugs. Findings and caveats of the study: Persistent Graves' patients showed reduced TCR diversity versus newly diagnosed patients. TRBV28, TRBJ1-2 and TRBJ2-5 were segments that persistent disease favored. Exclusively peripheral blood, rather than thyroid tissue, was studied.

Time point meaning: newly diagnosed GD, antithyroid drugs for less than 3 months. PBMC-derived RNA was used for the TCR library. There are many counts of this clonotype. Its target is not known. Sequencing libraries for TCR beta were prepared with iRepertoire HTBI primers and Arm-PCR of CDR3 regions. From the multiplex PCR reads, TCRdb called clonotypes with MiXCR, one entry per CDR3 protein. The repertoire has about 370,000 distinct CDR3 sequences, 15% to 19% of them found once; the top ten carry 20% to 25%. CDR3 length: 17 amino acids. Trimming took off 4 bases at V and 4 bases at J, with 20 bases between the two ends. The germline V gene encodes CDR1 SGDLS and CDR2 YYNGEE.

The sequencing used peripheral blood mononuclear cells (PBMCs), collected at new diagnosis, from a patient treated with antithyroid drugs. The clonotype originates from a female donor with Graves disease. This rearrangement joins TRBV9 to TRBJ2-2, with D possibly matching TRBD1 (6 bases). CDR3 region: CASSPTTSGHGTGELFF. In DNA, the CDR3 is TGTGCCAGCAGCCCGACCACCTCGGGACACGGCACCGGGGAGCTGTTTTTT. Supplemented by reference TRBV9 and TRBJ2-2, the full variable domain reads DSGVTQTPKHLITATGQRVTLRCSPRSGDLSVYWYQQSLDQGLQFLIQYYNGEERAKGNILERFSAQQFPDLHSELNLSSLELGDSALYFCASSPTTSGHGTGELFFGEGSRLTVL.